This T cell receptor (beta chain) was captured in a study of cytomegalovirus exposure and HLA in healthy donors. Whole-study findings and limits: Most likely, a cluster of highly shared sequence variants arose as a sequencing artifact. Certain indistinguishable V segments, among them TRBV6-2 and TRBV6-3, were excluded.

Trimming left V 2 bases short and J 5 bases short, with 19 bases between. Germline V CDR1 and CDR2: SGHNT, YYREEE (reference sequence). The CDR3 loop spans 16 amino acids. With regard to this clone: Its antigen remains unidentified.

The PCR was carried out with 60 Vbeta primers and 13 Jbeta primers. Sequencing used immunoSEQ multiplex PCR; TCRdb keeps in-frame clones, though not all of them. The sample has 200,000 or so clones; roughly 87% are singletons. This chain connects TRBV5-4 to TRBJ2-5, with a tentative D call TRBD2 (5 bases). The sequence was obtained from a girl less than two years old in good health and CMV-seronegative. Sequencing was done on a sample of PBMCs. In DNA form, the CDR3 reads TGTGCCAGCAGCTTAGGACGCGGGCGTCTAATTGAGACCCAGTACTTC. Protein product: CASSLGRGRLIETQYF. Supplemented by reference TRBV5-4 and TRBJ2-5, the full variable domain reads ETGVTQSPTHLIKTRGQQVTLRCSSQSGHNTVSWYQQALGQGPQFIFQYYREEENGRGNFPPRFSGLQFPNYSSELNVNALELDDSALYLCASSLGRGRLIETQYFGPGTRLLVL.